The rows below give T cell receptor beta chains drawn from one sample of a study of Ad26.COV2.S vaccination and SARS-CoV-2 variants. Assay: immunoSEQ multiplex PCR; the TCRdb copy retains only in-frame clones and omits some. The repertoire includes around 450,000 clones, 90% of them detected once, and 4.3% sits in the top ten. Sequences were derived from peripheral blood, sampled in a trial of Ad26.COV2.S vaccine versus placebo. These TCRs come from a person between 18 and 65 years old who received the Ad26.COV2.S COVID-19 vaccine or a placebo. Each CDR3 is given with its conserved first and last residue. D genes are given only for firm matches.

15,TRBV19,TRBJ1-5,TRBD1,CASSIEGQGNQPQHF,TGTGCCAGTAGTATTGAGGGACAGGGTAATCAGCCCCAGCATTTT
13,TRBV5-1,TRBJ2-2,.,CASSLDAGLELFF,TGCGCCAGCAGCTTGGACGCGGGGTTGGAGCTGTTTTTT
13,TRBV7-9,TRBJ1-2,.,CASSLDVAYGYTF,TGTGCCAGCAGCTTGGACGTTGCCTATGGCTACACCTTC
12,TRBV5-1,TRBJ1-2,.,CASSPGGYGYTF,TGCGCCAGCAGCCCGGGGGGGTATGGCTACACCTTC
15,TRBV11-3,TRBJ2-7,TRBD2,CASSPGPSGRQEQYF,TGTGCCAGCAGCCCAGGCCCTAGCGGGAGACAGGAGCAGTACTTC
16,TRBV27,TRBJ2-2,.,CASSLEPGQSTGELFF,TGTGCCAGCAGTTTAGAGCCAGGACAGAGCACCGGGGAGCTGTTTTTT
14,TRBV6-2/TRBV6-3,TRBJ2-5,.,CASSYNGPQETQYF,TGTGCCAGCAGTTACAACGGTCCCCAAGAGACCCAGTACTTC
15,TRBV6-2/TRBV6-3,TRBJ2-2,TRBD2,CASSATSGNTGELFF,TGTGCCAGCAGTGCGACTAGCGGGAACACCGGGGAGCTGTTTTTT
14,TRBV28,TRBJ2-7,.,CASSLIGESYEQYF,TGTGCCAGCAGTTTGATAGGGGAGTCCTACGAGCAGTACTTC
13,TRBV7-2,TRBJ1-5,.,CASSLRGIQPQHF,TGTGCCAGCAGCTTACGGGGTATCCAGCCCCAGCATTTT
13,TRBV19,TRBJ1-4,.,CASSISQSGKLFF,TGTGCCAGTAGTATTAGCCAGTCTGGAAAACTGTTTTTT
14,TRBV29-1,TRBJ2-3,TRBD2,CSTRTSGLTDTQYF,TGCAGCACCCGGACTAGCGGGCTCACAGATACGCAGTATTTT
17,TRBV18,TRBJ2-2,TRBD1,CASSLPSGTGNTGELFF,TGTGCCAGCTCACTCCCCTCCGGGACAGGGAACACCGGGGAGCTGTTTTTT